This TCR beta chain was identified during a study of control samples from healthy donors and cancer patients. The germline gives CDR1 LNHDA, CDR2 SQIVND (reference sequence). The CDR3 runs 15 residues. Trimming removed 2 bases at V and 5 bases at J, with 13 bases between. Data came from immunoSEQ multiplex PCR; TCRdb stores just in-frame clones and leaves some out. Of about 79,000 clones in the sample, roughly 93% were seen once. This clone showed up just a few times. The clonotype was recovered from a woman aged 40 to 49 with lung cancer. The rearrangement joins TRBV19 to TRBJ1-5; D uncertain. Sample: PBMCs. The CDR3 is CASSISSLIDQPQHF. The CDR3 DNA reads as TGTGCCAGTAGTATAAGCAGTTTGATTGATCAGCCCCAGCATTTT.